A selection of T cell receptor beta chains follows, all from one sample in a study of cytomegalovirus exposure and HLA in healthy donors. The table came from immunoSEQ multiplex PCR; TCRdb's copy has only in-frame clones and leaves some out. The data show 140,000 to 150,000 clones, with around 10% seen just once and 1.5% to 2% held by the top ten. Sequencing used PBMCs. These receptors were collected from a male donor in good health and CMV-seronegative. Both conserved end residues are part of each CDR3. The D gene is left open where the match is weak. Clone size is not always given. Where it is, it says once, few, many or a class for expanded clones.

d_call,clone_size,j_call,v_call,cdr3_nt,cdr3_aa
.,.,TRBJ2-1,TRBV5-1,TGCGCCAGCAGCTGGGACTCTAGCTCCTACAATGAGCAGTTCTTC,CASSWDSSSYNEQFF
.,few,TRBJ1-1,TRBV7-9,TGTGCCAGCAGCCCCAGGACAGAGAATTTGAACACTGAAGCTTTCTTT,CASSPRTENLNTEAFF
TRBD1,.,TRBJ2-1,TRBV5-6,TGTGCCAGCAGCTTAACAGGGGACGATGAGCAGTTCTTC,CASSLTGDDEQFF
.,.,TRBJ1-1,TRBV5-1,TGCGCCAGCAGCTTGACAGGGCTGAACACTGAAGCTTTCTTT,CASSLTGLNTEAFF
.,few,TRBJ1-2,TRBV27,TGTGCCAGCAGTTTAGTCACAGGGTATGGCTACACCTTC,CASSLVTGYGYTF
TRBD1,few,TRBJ2-1,TRBV19,TGTGCCAGTAGCCCCAGTGGGACAGGGAGCTCCTACAATGAGCAGTTCTTC,CASSPSGTGSSYNEQFF
.,few,TRBJ2-3,TRBV5-4,TGTGCCAGCAGCTTCAGTGCGGACTTTAGCACAGATACGCAGTATTTT,CASSFSADFSTDTQYF
TRBD1,few,TRBJ1-3,TRBV15,TGTGCCACCAGCAGAGATTTGGGAGCAGGGGGAGGTGGAAACACCATATATTTT,CATSRDLGAGGGGNTIYF
.,.,TRBJ1-1,TRBV30,TGTGCCTGGAGCTTCCCAAGGACAGTGAACACTGAAGCTTTCTTT,CAWSFPRTVNTEAFF
TRBD2,.,TRBJ2-7,TRBV9,TGTGCCAGCAGCCCGGGACTAGCGGGAATCGAGCAGTACTTC,CASSPGLAGIEQYF
TRBD1,few,TRBJ1-1,TRBV7-2,TGTGCCAGCAGCCTTCGGACAGGGGCGAACACTGAAGCTTTCTTT,CASSLRTGANTEAFF
TRBD2,.,TRBJ2-7,TRBV5-1,TGCGCCAGCAGCTCCGGGACTAGAGAAGTCTACGAGCAGTACTTC,CASSSGTREVYEQYF
.,few,TRBJ2-7,TRBV6-5,TGTGCCAGCAGTTACAACCGGGTGTACTCACTTTACGAGCAGTACTTC,CASSYNRVYSLYEQYF
TRBD1,few,TRBJ2-4,TRBV5-4,TGTGCCAGCAGCCTCGACAGGGGGGTAAAAAACATTCAGTACTTC,CASSLDRGVKNIQYF
TRBD2,.,TRBJ2-7,TRBV19,TGTGCCAGTAGTGACTTAGCGGGAGGGCCCTACGAGCAGTACTTC,CASSDLAGGPYEQYF
TRBD1,few,TRBJ1-1,TRBV19,TGTGCCAGTAGGGAGACAGGGGGACGGACTGAAGCTTTCTTT,CASRETGGRTEAFF
.,.,TRBJ2-7,TRBV10-2,TGCGCCAGCAGTGACTGGGGGCTGAGGTTCGACGAGCAGTACTTC,CASSDWGLRFDEQYF
.,few,TRBJ1-1,TRBV5-1,TGCGCCAGCAGCGCGGCGGGGGGGGGTAACACTGAAGCTTTCTTT,CASSAAGGGNTEAFF
TRBD1,few,TRBJ1-1,TRBV9,TGTGCCAGCAGCGTGGGACAGGGCTCCACTGAAGCTTTCTTT,CASSVGQGSTEAFF
.,.,TRBJ1-2,TRBV27,TGTGCCAGCAGTTTACACAGTAACTATGGCTACACCTTC,CASSLHSNYGYTF
TRBD1,few,TRBJ1-5,TRBV15,TGTGCCACCAGCAGAGGAAGGGGGCCCAATCAGCCCCAGCATTTT,CATSRGRGPNQPQHF
.,.,TRBJ2-3,TRBV5-1,TGCGCCAGCAGCTTTGGGACTAGCACAGATACGCAGTATTTT,CASSFGTSTDTQYF
.,few,TRBJ1-2,TRBV7-9,TGTGCCAGCAGCGCCCCTAGCGGGCCCCTCGGTGCCTACACCTTC,CASSAPSGPLGAYTF
.,.,TRBJ1-1,TRBV11-2,TGTGCCAGCAGCTTGATGGGGGCGGGGGAAGAAGCTTTCTTT,CASSLMGAGEEAFF
.,.,TRBJ1-2,TRBV4-3,TGCGCCAGCAGCCAAGAAAATGAGGGGAGGGGATATGGCTACACCTTC,CASSQENEGRGYGYTF
TRBD1,few,TRBJ2-1,TRBV7-9,TGTGCCAGTGAGGACCGGGACAGGGACGGTGGAAGCTCCTACAATGAGCAGTTCTTC,CASEDRDRDGGSSYNEQFF
TRBD1,few,TRBJ1-4,TRBV5-1,TGCGCCAGCCGCTCCGGAGACAGGGAAAATGAAAAACTGTTTTTT,CASRSGDRENEKLFF
.,few,TRBJ1-1,TRBV4-3,TGCGCCAGCAGCCCGACAGGCCTGACTCTGAACACTGAAGCTTTCTTT,CASSPTGLTLNTEAFF
TRBD1,.,TRBJ2-2,TRBV5-1,TGCGCCAGCAGCCCCTCGGGACAGGGGCTCACCGGGGAGCTGTTTTTT,CASSPSGQGLTGELFF
TRBD1,few,TRBJ2-7,TRBV4-1,TGCGCCAGCAGCCGGTGGGAGGGGGGGACAGGGAGCACCCAGTACTTC,CASSRWEGGTGSTQYF
.,.,TRBJ2-4,TRBV28,TGTGCCAGCAGTCCACCCACGACAGACAATTTAGCCAAAAACATTCAGTACTTC,CASSPPTTDNLAKNIQYF
.,.,TRBJ2-7,TRBV27,TGTGCCAGCAGTCAGACCGGGTCCTACGAGCAGTACTTC,CASSQTGSYEQYF
.,few,TRBJ1-4,TRBV9,TGTGCCAGCAGCGTAAGAGACAGTCCTAATGAAAAACTGTTTTTT,CASSVRDSPNEKLFF
.,.,TRBJ2-7,TRBV10-3,TGTGCCATCAGTGAAAACCTACCTCACAGGTTAATGGTCTTC,CAISENLPHRLMVF
.,few,TRBJ1-6,TRBV7-2,TGTGCCAGCAGCTTAGAGGGGGTAGCTAATTCACCCCTCCACTTT,CASSLEGVANSPLHF
TRBD1,few,TRBJ1-2,TRBV28,TGTGCCAGCAGTCCCCGACAGGGCTCTGGAGGCTACACCTTC,CASSPRQGSGGYTF
TRBD2,once,TRBJ2-3,TRBV28,TGTGCCAGCCAGAGCGGCGGGAGTACAGATACGCAGTATTTT,CASQSGGSTDTQYF
.,few,TRBJ1-1,TRBV6-5,TGTGCCAGCAGTTACTCCTTGGCGAACACTGAAGCTTTCTTT,CASSYSLANTEAFF
TRBD2,.,TRBJ2-1,TRBV27,TGTGCCAGCAGTTTATTAGGAGCGGGAGGGCCTAATGAGCAGTTCTTC,CASSLLGAGGPNEQFF
.,.,TRBJ1-4,TRBV30,TGTGCCTGGAGTGAGCCCGGGAGGAATGAAAAACTGTTTTTT,CAWSEPGRNEKLFF
TRBD1,few,TRBJ1-4,TRBV25-1,TGTGCCAGCAGTGAATCGGGACAGGGAGTTAATGAAAAACTGTTTTTT,CASSESGQGVNEKLFF
TRBD1,few,TRBJ2-7,TRBV29-1,TGCAGCGTTCCCCGGGACAGCACCTACGAGCAGTACTTC,CSVPRDSTYEQYF
TRBD1,few,TRBJ2-3,TRBV5-1,TGCGCCAGCAGCTTGGCAAGACAGGGAATGACAGATACGCAGTATTTT,CASSLARQGMTDTQYF
.,.,TRBJ2-1,TRBV7-2,TGTGCCAGCAGCAAATTGGGTAGGGGATACAATGAGCAGTTCTTC,CASSKLGRGYNEQFF
.,few,TRBJ2-1,TRBV6-1,TGTGCCAGCAGTGAATACTATGAGCAGTTCTTC,CASSEYYEQFF
TRBD2,few,TRBJ2-7,TRBV7-8,TGTGCCAGCAGCTTAGGGTGGGCTAGCGGGACGTACGAGCAGTACTTC,CASSLGWASGTYEQYF
.,.,TRBJ1-2,TRBV28,TGTGCCAGCAGTCTAATGTACTATGGCTACACCTTC,CASSLMYYGYTF
.,.,TRBJ2-5,TRBV4-3,TGCGCCAGCAGCCAAGAGCGTAGGGGGGGGTCGACCCAGTACTTC,CASSQERRGGSTQYF
.,few,TRBJ1-1,TRBV10-3,TGTGCCATCGGGCAGACGAACACTGAAGCTTTCTTT,CAIGQTNTEAFF
.,few,TRBJ1-1,TRBV19,TGTGCCAGTAGGACAGGGAACACTGAAGCTTTCTTT,CASRTGNTEAFF
.,few,TRBJ2-7,TRBV2,TGTGCCAGCAGTGAGAGGAGAGACGGCTCCTACGAGCAGTACTTC,CASSERRDGSYEQYF
.,.,TRBJ2-2,TRBV7-2,TGTGCCAGCAGTGCAGTCGGGGCCGGGGAGCTGTTTTTT,CASSAVGAGELFF